This TCR beta chain was recovered during a study of T cells in Graves' hyperthyroidism and ophthalmopathy. Study observations and caveats: In validation, the model predicted ophthalmopathy. These predictions came a median about 6.5 months before onset. Blood also held most thyroid clonotypes expanded beyond 0.001. From stable hyperthyroidism, ophthalmopathy was set apart by a 13 V-J model.

Comments on this clonotype: Antigen: not known.

Amplified regions were TCR beta CDR3 sequences from RNA transcripts. The HTBI primer set was used in a first-round RT-PCR of the TCR CDR3. TCRdb analysed the multiplex PCR reads with MiXCR anew, one entry per CDR3 protein. The sample yields 95,000 to 110,000 distinct CDR3 sequences, 47% seen once. V dropped 1 base and J dropped 9 bases, with 0 bases sitting between them. This CDR3 has 9 amino acids. Germline values: CDR1 SQVTM, CDR2 ANQGSEA. Patients aged 18 to 65 with hyperthyroidism were newly diagnosed, with duration under 2 months. The chain recombines TRBV29-1 with TRBJ2-2; D ambiguous. What was sequenced was blood. The clonotype originates from a man aged 35 to 55 with Graves' hyperthyroidism. CDR3 DNA: TGCAGCGTTGAAGGGGAGCTGTTTTTT. It encodes CSVEGELFF.